The 22 T cell receptor beta chains below all came from one sample that was sequenced in a study of CD8 T cells in Susac syndrome. The RNA, about 0.45 to 1 ug, was put through reverse transcription using random hexamers. MiXCR, applied by TCRdb to the immunoSEQ multiplex PCR reads, yields one record per CDR3 protein. There are approximately 180,000 distinct CDR3 sequences in the sample; approximately 96% occur only once, and approximately 0.1% lies in the top ten. Sequencing was performed on CD4+ T cells from PBMCs. Receptors originate from a human donor with multiple sclerosis.

The rearrangement joins TRBV20-1 to TRBJ1-5, with no clear D. The V and J ends lost 2 bases and 0 bases respectively, with 8 bases between them. CDR1 is DFQATT and CDR2 is SNEGSKA in the germline V gene (reference sequence). This CDR3 contains 14 residues. The CDR3, as DNA: TGCAGTGCTAGATCTGAGTATAGCAATCAGCCCCAGCATTTT. This sequence encodes CSARSEYSNQPQHF.

This chain's CDR3 is CASRLRGAGNTIYF. The DNA for the CDR3 is TGTGCCAGCAGACTGCGGGGGGCTGGAAACACCATATATTTT. The J gene is TRBJ1-3, the V gene TRBV6-5, with TRBD1 as a possible D gene (5 bases). The V gene lost 6 bases and the J gene lost 2 bases, with 11 bases spanning the gap. Germline values: CDR1 MNHEY, CDR2 SVGAGI. This CDR3 contains 14 residues.

The chain employs TRBV7-2 and TRBJ2-7; D is possibly TRBD1 (6 bases). This CDR3 region has 14 residues. CDR1 and CDR2 (germline): SGHTA, FQGNSA. Trimming left V 4 bases short and J 4 bases short, with 14 bases between. The CDR3 here is CASSYQGTGYEQYF. The DNA for the CDR3 is TGTGCCAGCAGCTACCAGGGGACGGGGTACGAGCAGTACTTC.

This chain joins TRBV28 and TRBJ2-7; D perhaps matches TRBD1 (7 bases). V was clipped by 5 bases and J by 4 bases, with 21 bases between them. Germline CDR1 is MDHEN and CDR2 is SYDVKM. The CDR3 has 16 amino acids. The CDR3: CASSPGGAGGLYEQYF. The DNA for the CDR3 is TGTGCCAGCAGTCCTGGAGGGGCAGGGGGTCTATACGAGCAGTACTTC.

The genes are TRBV29-1 and TRBJ1-5; D call uncertain. The ends were cut back, 5 bases at V and 3 bases at J, with 8 bases in the middle. CDR1 is SQVTM and CDR2 is ANQGSEA in the germline V gene. This CDR3 comprises 12 residues. The CDR3 is CSVQEHNQPQHF. The CDR3 DNA reads as TGCAGCGTTCAGGAACACAATCAGCCCCAGCATTTT.

This chain joins TRBV14 and TRBJ2-2; maybe TRBD1 (5 bases). This CDR3 comprises 14 residues. Germline V gene lookup returns CDR1 SGHDN and CDR2 FVKESK. Between the trimmed V and J ends, which lost 4 bases and 3 bases, there was a span of 9 bases. The CDR3 DNA reads as TGTGCCAGCAGCCTAGGGGTGGACACCGGGGAGCTGTTTTTT. Translation: CASSLGVDTGELFF. The variable domain in full, completed from reference TRBV14 and TRBJ2-2, reads EAGVTQFPSHSVIEKGQTVTLRCDPISGHDNLYWYRRVMGKEIKFLLHFVKESKQDESGMPNNRFLAERTGGTYSTLKVQPAELEDSGVYFCASSLGVDTGELFFGEGSRLTVL.

The chain couples TRBV29-1 to TRBJ2-3; 11 nucleotides align to TRBD2. Germline values: CDR1 SQVTM, CDR2 ANQGSEA. This CDR3 is built from 15 residues. The V gene end was trimmed by 4 bases and the J gene end by 2 bases; junction bases not matched to a gene: 5. CDR3 in amino acids: CSVVPSGGPTDTQYF. The CDR3 region has the DNA TGCAGCGTTGTACCTAGCGGGGGGCCCACAGATACGCAGTATTTT.

The chain has TRBV5-1 and TRBJ2-1, with D unclear. The germline V gene encodes CDR1 SGHRS and CDR2 YFSETQ. The CDR3 runs to 11 residues. The germline V and J ends were trimmed by 2 bases and 8 bases, with 5 bases remaining between them. CDR3 bases: TGCGCCAGCAGCTTAATGGATGAGCAGTTCTTC. Amino acid sequence: CASSLMDEQFF.

There are a few counts of this clonotype. The chain employs TRBV6-6 and TRBJ2-7; TRBD1 or TRBD2 may be the D gene (5 bases each). Germline lookup yields CDR1 MNHNY and CDR2 SVGAGI (reference sequence). This CDR3 is built from 14 residues. Between the trimmed V and J ends, which lost 4 bases and 1 base, there was a span of 11 bases. CDR3 coding DNA: TGTGCCAGCAGTTCCGGGACGAGATCCTACGAGCAGTACTTC. Its protein product is CASSSGTRSYEQYF.

This chain links TRBV9 with TRBJ1-5; 7 nucleotides agree with TRBD1. V shed 3 bases and J 0 bases; nucleotides not matched to a gene: 9. In germline, CDR1 is SGDLS, CDR2 YYNGEE. This CDR3 comprises 17 residues. In nucleotides, the CDR3 is TGTGCCAGCAGCGAGGGACAGAATCCTAATAGCAATCAGCCCCAGCATTTT. Its translation is CASSEGQNPNSNQPQHF.

This CDR3 reads CASSYQGLHEQYF. Here the CDR3 DNA reads TGTGCCAGCAGTTATCAGGGGCTCCACGAGCAGTACTTC. The chain combines TRBV12-3 or TRBV12-4 with TRBJ2-7, with a weak D call TRBD1 (6 bases). V was clipped by 4 bases and J by 5 bases, with 12 bases between them. This CDR3 has 13 residues.

The chain is built from TRBV3-1 and TRBJ2-1; D is perhaps TRBD2 (6 bases). The CDR3 loop spans 14 amino acids. V dropped 1 base and J dropped 5 bases, with 9 bases sitting between them. Germline-derived CDR1 and CDR2 are LGHDT and YNNKEL (reference sequence). CDR3 coding DNA: TGTGCCAGCAGCCAAGGTCCTAGCGACAATGAGCAGTTCTTC. Encoded protein: CASSQGPSDNEQFF.

This rearrangement joins TRBV15 to TRBJ1-2; no clear D. Germline CDR1 is LNHNV and CDR2 is YYDKDF (reference sequence). Trimming stripped 2 bases from V and 4 bases from J, with 14 bases between. CDR3 length equals 15 residues. CDR3 nucleotide sequence: TGTGCCACCAGCAGATCACGGACGGAGATCTATGGCTACACCTTC. Residues: CATSRSRTEIYGYTF.

The chain recombines TRBV5-1 with TRBJ2-1, with D possibly being TRBD1 (5 bases). This CDR3 has 15 residues. Trimming took off 3 bases at V and 3 bases at J, with 13 bases between the two ends. CDR1 SGHRS and CDR2 YFSETQ come from the germline V gene. The CDR3: CASSWPGDSYNEQFF. The CDR3 coding sequence is TGCGCCAGCAGCTGGCCCGGCGACAGCTACAATGAGCAGTTCTTC.

V is TRBV19 and J is TRBJ2-1; 8 positions agree with TRBD2. Germline V gives CDR1 LNHDA, CDR2 SQIVND (reference sequence). V lost 4 bases and J lost 10; bases outside the gene matches: 9. The CDR3 is 14 residues long. Here the CDR3 DNA reads TGTGCCAGTAGTACCCGACGGGGGGGCCGCGAGCAGTTCTTC. This gives the protein CASSTRRGGREQFF. The full variable domain, in which reference TRBV19 and TRBJ2-1 provide the parts outside the CDR3, is DGGITQSPKYLFRKEGQNVTLSCEQNLNHDAMYWYRQDPGQGLRLIYYSQIVNDFQKGDIAEGYSVSREKKESFPLTVTSAQKNPTAFYLCASSTRRGGREQFFGPGTRLTVL.

The chain recombines TRBV29-1 with TRBJ2-7, with D possibly TRBD1 on 6 matching bases. Germline CDR1 SQVTM, CDR2 ANQGSEA. The V and J ends lost 5 bases and 7 bases respectively, with 18 bases between them. CDR3 length: 13 residues. The CDR3 DNA sequence: TGCAGCGTTCTTTGGCGGCTAAGGGGGGAGCAGTACTTC. It encodes CSVLWRLRGEQYF.

This chain links TRBV27 with TRBJ1-2; 11 positions agree with TRBD1. The CDR3 contains 15 residues. Germline CDR1 reads MNHEY; CDR2 reads SMNVEV (reference sequence). With 6 bases clipped from V and 4 bases from J, the junction kept 7 bases outside the gene matches. CDR3 loop: CASSRTGGAGYGYTF. CDR3 DNA sequence: TGTGCCAGCAGCCGGACAGGGGGCGCTGGCTATGGCTACACCTTC.

This chain links TRBV12-3 or TRBV12-4 with TRBJ2-1; 8 bases fit TRBD1. The CDR3 totals 16 residues. J lost 4 bases, V lost 5 bases, and 10 bases had no gene match. This CDR3 reads CASSPGTGLSYNEQFF. The CDR3 nucleotides read TGTGCCAGCAGTCCCGGGACAGGTTTGAGTTACAATGAGCAGTTCTTC.

This clonotype was picked up a small number of times. This sequence joins TRBV14 and TRBJ2-5; D gene ambiguous. The V end lost 2 bases, the J end lost 0 bases, and 4 bases lay between the germline ends. CDR3 size: 13 residues. Germline assignment: CDR1 SGHDN and CDR2 FVKESK. Here the CDR3 DNA reads TGTGCCAGCAGCCAAATGTACCAAGAGACCCAGTACTTC. Translation gives CASSQMYQETQYF.

CDR3 nucleotides: TGTGCCAGCAGCTTAGGGCCGAGTAGAATGAGCTACACCTTC. It is translated as CASSLGPSRMSYTF. The chain combines TRBV5-6 with TRBJ1-2, with unresolved D. V was clipped by 2 bases and J by 9 bases, with 17 bases between them. The germline V gene has CDR1 SGHDT and CDR2 YYEEEE. The CDR3 is made up of 14 amino acids.

V is TRBV27 and J is TRBJ1-1; 7 nucleotides line up with TRBD1. Germline V gene sequence: CDR1 MNHEY, CDR2 SMNVEV (reference sequence). The junction had 11 bases not matched to a gene; V was cut back by 6 bases and J by 10 bases. This CDR3 has 13 residues. For the CDR3, the DNA is TGTGCCAGCAGAAGCCAGACAGGGTTCACAGCTTTCTTT. Protein product: CASRSQTGFTAFF.

The chain has TRBV29-1 and TRBJ2-5, with 8 bases fitting TRBD2. The CDR3 length is 11 residues. The germline V gene has CDR1 SQVTM and CDR2 ANQGSEA. The CDR3 protein is CSAGGSETQYF. The CDR3 coding sequence is TGCAGTGCGGGGGGTTCAGAGACCCAGTACTTC.